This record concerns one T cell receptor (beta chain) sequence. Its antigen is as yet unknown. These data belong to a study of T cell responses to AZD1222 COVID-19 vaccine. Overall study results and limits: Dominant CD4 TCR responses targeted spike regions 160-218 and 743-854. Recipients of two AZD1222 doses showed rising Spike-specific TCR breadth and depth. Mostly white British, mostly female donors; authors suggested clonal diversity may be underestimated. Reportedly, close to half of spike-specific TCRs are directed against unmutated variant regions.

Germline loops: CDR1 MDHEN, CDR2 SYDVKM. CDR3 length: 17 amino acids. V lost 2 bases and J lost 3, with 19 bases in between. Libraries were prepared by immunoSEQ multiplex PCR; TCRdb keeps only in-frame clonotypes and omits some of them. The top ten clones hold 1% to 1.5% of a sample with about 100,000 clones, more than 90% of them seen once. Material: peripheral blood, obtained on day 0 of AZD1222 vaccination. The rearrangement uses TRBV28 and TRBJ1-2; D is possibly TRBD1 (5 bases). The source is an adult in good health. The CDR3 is CASSLVIPARADYGYTF. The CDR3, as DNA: TGTGCCAGCAGTTTAGTTATTCCCGCCAGGGCCGACTATGGCTACACCTTC.